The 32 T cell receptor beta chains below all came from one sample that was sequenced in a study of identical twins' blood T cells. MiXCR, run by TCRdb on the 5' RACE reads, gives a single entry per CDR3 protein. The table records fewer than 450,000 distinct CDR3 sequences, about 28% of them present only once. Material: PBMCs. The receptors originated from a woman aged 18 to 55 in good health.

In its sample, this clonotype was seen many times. The CDR3 reads CSVALTGTQPQHF. The CDR3 DNA reads TGCAGCGTGGCCCTGACAGGGACTCAGCCCCAGCATTTT. The chain uses TRBV29-1 and TRBJ1-5, with 7 bases identical to TRBD1. The CDR3 has 13 residues. The V segment lost 6 bases and the J segment 6 bases; nucleotides outside the gene matches: 8. The germline V gene has CDR1 SQVTM and CDR2 ANQGSEA.

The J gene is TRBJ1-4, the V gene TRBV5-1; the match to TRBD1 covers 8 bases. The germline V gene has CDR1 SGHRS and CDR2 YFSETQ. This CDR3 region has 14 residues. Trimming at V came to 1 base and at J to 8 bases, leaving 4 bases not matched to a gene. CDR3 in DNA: TGCGCCAGCAGCTTGAGACAGGGGCGCGAAAAACTGTTTTTT. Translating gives CASSLRQGREKLFF.

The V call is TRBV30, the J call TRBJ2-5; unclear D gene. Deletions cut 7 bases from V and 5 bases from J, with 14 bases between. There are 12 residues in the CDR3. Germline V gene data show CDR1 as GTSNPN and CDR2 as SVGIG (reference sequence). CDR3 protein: CALKGLEETQYF. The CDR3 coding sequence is TGTGCCTTAAAAGGGTTGGAGGAGACCCAGTACTTC. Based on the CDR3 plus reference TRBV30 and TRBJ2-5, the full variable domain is SQTIHQWPATLVQPVGSPLSLECTVEGTSNPNLYWYRQAAGRGLQLLFYSVGIGQISSEVPQNLSASRPQDRQFILSSKKLLLSDSGFYLCALKGLEETQYFGPGTRLLVL.

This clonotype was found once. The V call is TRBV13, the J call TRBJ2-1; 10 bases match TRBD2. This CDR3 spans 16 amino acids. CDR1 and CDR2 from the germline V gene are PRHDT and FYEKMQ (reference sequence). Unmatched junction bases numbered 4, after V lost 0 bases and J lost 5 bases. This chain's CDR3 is CASSLGRTSGNNEQFF. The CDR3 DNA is TGTGCCAGCAGCTTAGGTCGGACTAGCGGTAACAATGAGCAGTTCTTC.

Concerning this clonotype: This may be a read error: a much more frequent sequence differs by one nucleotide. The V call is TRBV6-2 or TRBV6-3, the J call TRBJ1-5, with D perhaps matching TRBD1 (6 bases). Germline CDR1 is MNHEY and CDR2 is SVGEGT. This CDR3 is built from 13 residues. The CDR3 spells CARSPNRVQPQHF. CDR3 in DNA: TGTGCCCGCAGCCCAAACAGGGTTCAGCCCCAGCATTTT.

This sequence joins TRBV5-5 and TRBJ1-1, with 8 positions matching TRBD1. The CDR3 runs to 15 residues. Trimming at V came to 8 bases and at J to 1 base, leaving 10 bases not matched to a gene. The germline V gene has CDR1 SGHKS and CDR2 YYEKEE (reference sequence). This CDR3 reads CASGPGTGPNTEAFF. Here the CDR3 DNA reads TGTGCCAGTGGTCCCGGGACAGGACCGAACACTGAAGCTTTCTTT.

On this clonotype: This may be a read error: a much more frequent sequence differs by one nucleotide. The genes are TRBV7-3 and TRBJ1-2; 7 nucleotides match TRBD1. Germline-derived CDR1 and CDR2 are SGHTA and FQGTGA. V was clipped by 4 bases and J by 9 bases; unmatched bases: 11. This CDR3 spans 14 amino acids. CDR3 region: CASSYAGQVNCYTF. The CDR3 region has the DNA TGTGCCAGCAGCTATGCAGGACAGGTTAATTGCTACACCTTC.

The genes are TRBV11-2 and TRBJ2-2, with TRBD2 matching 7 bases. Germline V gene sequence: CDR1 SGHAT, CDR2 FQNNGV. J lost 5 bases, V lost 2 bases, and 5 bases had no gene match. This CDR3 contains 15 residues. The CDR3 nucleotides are TGTGCCAGCAGCTTATATGGGGGGGGAACCGGGGAGCTGTTTTTT. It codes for CASSLYGGGTGELFF. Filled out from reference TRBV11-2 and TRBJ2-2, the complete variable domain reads EAGVAQSPRYKIIEKRQSVAFWCNPISGHATLYWYQQILGQGPKLLIQFQNNGVVDDSQLPKDRFSAERLKGVDSTLKIQPAKLEDSAVYLCASSLYGGGTGELFFGEGSRLTVL.

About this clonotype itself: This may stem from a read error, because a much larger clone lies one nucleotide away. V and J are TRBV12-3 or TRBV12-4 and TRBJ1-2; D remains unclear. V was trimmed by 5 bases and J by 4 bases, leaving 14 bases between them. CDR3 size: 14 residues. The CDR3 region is CASSGYGRLYGYTF. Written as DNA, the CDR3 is TGTGCCAGCAGTGGGTACGGACGCCTCTATGGCTACACCTTC.

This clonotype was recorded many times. CDR3 nucleotides: TGCAGTGCTACCGACACAGGGGGGAGCACTGAAGCTTTCTTT. This translates into CSATDTGGSTEAFF. This chain connects TRBV20-1 to TRBJ1-1; the match to TRBD1 covers 8 bases. V lost 4 bases, J lost 4 bases, and 8 bases stayed unmatched. Germline-derived CDR1 and CDR2 are DFQATT and SNEGSKA (reference sequence). CDR3 length: 14 amino acids.

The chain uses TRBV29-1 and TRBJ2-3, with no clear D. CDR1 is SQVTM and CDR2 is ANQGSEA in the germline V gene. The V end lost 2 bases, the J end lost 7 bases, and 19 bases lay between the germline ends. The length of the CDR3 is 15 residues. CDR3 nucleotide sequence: TGCAGCGTTGAAATCCCCCGGCCCCCTCGTAATACGCAGTATTTT. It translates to CSVEIPRPPRNTQYF.

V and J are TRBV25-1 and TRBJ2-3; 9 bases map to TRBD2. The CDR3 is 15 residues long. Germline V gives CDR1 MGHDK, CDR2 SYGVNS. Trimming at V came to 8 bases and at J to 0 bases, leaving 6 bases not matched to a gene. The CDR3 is CASGLAGVSTDTQYF. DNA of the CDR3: TGTGCCAGCGGTTTAGCGGGGGTTAGCACAGATACGCAGTATTTT. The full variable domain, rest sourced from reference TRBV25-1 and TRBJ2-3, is EADIYQTPRYLVIGTGKKITLECSQTMGHDKMYWYQQDPGMELHLIHYSYGVNSTEKGDLSSESTVSRIRTEHFPLTLESARPSHTSQYLCASGLAGVSTDTQYFGPGTRLTVL.

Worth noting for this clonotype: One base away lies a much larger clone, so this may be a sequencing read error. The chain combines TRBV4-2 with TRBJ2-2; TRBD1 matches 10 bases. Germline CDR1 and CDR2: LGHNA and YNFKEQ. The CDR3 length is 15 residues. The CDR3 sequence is CASSEGQGNTGELLF. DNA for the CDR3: TGTGCCAGCAGCGAGGGACAGGGGAACACCGGGGAGCTGCTTTTT.

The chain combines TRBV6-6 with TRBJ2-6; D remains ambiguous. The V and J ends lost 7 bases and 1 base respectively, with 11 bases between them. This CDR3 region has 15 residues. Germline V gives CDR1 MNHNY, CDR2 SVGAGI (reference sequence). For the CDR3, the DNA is TGTGCCAGCACGTCGACACTTTCTGGGGCCAACGTCCTGACTTTC. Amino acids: CASTSTLSGANVLTF.

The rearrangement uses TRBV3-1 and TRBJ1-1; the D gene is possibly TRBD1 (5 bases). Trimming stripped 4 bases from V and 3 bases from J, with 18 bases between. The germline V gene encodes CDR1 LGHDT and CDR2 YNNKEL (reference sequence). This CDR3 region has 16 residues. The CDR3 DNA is TGTGCCAGCAGCCGAGATAGGGGCAGGACCTACACTGAAGCTTTCTTT. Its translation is CASSRDRGRTYTEAFF.

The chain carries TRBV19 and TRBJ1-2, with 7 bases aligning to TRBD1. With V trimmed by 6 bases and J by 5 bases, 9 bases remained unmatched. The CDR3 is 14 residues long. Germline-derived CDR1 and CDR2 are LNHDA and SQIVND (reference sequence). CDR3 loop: CASRRDRGRYGYTF. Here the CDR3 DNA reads TGTGCCAGTAGGAGGGACAGAGGACGATATGGCTACACCTTC.

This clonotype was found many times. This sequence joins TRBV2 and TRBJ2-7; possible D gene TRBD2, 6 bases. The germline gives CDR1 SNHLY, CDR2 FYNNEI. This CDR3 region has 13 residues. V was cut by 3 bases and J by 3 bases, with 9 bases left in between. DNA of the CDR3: TGTGCCAGCAGTGATGAGACTAGCTACGAGCAGTACTTC. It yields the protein CASSDETSYEQYF.

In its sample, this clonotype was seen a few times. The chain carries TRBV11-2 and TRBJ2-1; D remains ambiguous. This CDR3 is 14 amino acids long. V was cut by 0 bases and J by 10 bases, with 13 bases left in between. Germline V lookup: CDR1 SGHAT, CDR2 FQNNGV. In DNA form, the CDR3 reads TGTGCCAGCAGCTTAGATTCAGACTTACTCGAGCAGTTCTTC. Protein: CASSLDSDLLEQFF.

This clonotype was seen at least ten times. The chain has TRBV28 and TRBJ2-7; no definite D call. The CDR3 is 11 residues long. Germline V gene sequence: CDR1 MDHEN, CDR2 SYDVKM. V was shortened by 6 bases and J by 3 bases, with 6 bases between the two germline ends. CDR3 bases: TGTGCCAGCAGCGAAATCTACGAGCAGTACTTC. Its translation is CASSEIYEQYF.

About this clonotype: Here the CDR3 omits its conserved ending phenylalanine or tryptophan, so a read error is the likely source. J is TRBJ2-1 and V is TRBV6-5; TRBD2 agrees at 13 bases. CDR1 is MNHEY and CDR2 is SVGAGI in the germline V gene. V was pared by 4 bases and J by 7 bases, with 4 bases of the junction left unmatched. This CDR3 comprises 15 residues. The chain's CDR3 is CASSFWTSGRNEQFL. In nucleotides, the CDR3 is TGTGCCAGCAGTTTTTGGACTAGCGGGAGAAATGAGCAGTTCTTA.

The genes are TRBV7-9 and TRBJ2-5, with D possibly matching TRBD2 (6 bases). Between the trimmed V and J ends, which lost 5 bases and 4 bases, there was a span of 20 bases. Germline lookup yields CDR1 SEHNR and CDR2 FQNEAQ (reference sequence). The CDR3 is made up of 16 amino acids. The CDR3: CASSPVSGVGTETQYF. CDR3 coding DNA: TGTGCCAGCAGCCCTGTTTCGGGGGTGGGCACAGAGACCCAGTACTTC. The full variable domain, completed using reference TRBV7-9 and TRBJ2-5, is DTGVSQNPRHKITKRGQNVTFRCDPISEHNRLYWYRQTLGQGPEFLTYFQNEAQLEKSRLLSDRFSAERPKGSFSTLEIQRTEQGDSAMYLCASSPVSGVGTETQYFGPGTRLLVL.

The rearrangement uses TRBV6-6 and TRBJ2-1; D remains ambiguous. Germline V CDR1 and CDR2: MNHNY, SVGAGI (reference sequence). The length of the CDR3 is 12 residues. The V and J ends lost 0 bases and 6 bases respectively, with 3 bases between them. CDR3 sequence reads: CASSYSSNEQFF. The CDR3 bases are TGTGCCAGCAGTTACTCTAGCAATGAGCAGTTCTTC.

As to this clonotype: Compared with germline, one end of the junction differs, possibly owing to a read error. CDR3 nucleotides: TGTGCCTGCAGCCTGAGGGATTCCTATAATTCACCCCTCCACTTT. Translation gives CACSLRDSYNSPLHF. The genes are TRBV3-1 and TRBJ1-6, with D unclear. The CDR3 spans 15 residues. Germline assignment: CDR1 LGHDT and CDR2 YNNKEL (reference sequence). The variable domain in full, with the rest retrieved from reference TRBV3-1 and TRBJ1-6, is DTAVSQTPKYLVTQMGNDKSIKCEQNLGHDTMYWYKQDSKKFLKIMFSYNNKELIINETVPNRFSPKSPDKAHLNLHINSLELGDSAVYFCACSLRDSYNSPLHFGNGTRLTVT.

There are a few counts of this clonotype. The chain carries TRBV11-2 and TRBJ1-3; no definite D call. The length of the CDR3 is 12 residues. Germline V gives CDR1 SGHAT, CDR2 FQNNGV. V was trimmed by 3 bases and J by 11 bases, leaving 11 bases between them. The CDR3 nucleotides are TGTGCCAGCAGCTTGTGGAGTGTTTCCATATATTTT. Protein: CASSLWSVSIYF.

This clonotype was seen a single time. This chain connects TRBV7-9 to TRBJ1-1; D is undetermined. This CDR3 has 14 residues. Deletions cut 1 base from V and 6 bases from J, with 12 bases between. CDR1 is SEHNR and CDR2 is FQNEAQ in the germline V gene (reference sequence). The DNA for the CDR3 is TGTGCCAGCAGCTTAGGCCCAGATTGGGCTGAAGCTTTCTTT. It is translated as CASSLGPDWAEAFF.

CDR3 coding DNA: TGCAGTGCGCAGACAGGGGCTGGCTATGGCTACACCTTC. Residues: CSAQTGAGYGYTF. V is TRBV20-1 and J is TRBJ1-2; TRBD1 matches at 8 bases. Per germline, CDR1 DFQATT and CDR2 SNEGSKA (reference sequence). With V trimmed by 6 bases and J by 4 bases, 7 bases remained unmatched. The CDR3 is made up of 13 amino acids.

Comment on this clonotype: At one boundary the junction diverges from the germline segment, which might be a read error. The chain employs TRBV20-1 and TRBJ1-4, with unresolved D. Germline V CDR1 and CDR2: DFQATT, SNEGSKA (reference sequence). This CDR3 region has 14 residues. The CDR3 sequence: CNARDRGFNEKLFF. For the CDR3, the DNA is TGCAATGCTAGAGATAGAGGCTTTAATGAAAAACTGTTTTTT.

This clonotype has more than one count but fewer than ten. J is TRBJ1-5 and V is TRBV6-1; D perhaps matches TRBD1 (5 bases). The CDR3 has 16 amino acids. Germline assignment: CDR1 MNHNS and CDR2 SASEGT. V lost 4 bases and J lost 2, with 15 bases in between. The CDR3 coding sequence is TGTGCCAGCAGTGTGGGGAGACAGCCTCGCAATCAGCCCCAGCATTTT. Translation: CASSVGRQPRNQPQHF.

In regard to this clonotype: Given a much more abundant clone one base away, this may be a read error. The CDR3: CRVGSSRGNQPQHF. The CDR3 bases are TGCAGAGTTGGGAGTTCCCGCGGCAATCAGCCCCAGCATTTT. The V call is TRBV29-1, the J call TRBJ1-5; D is undetermined. Germline CDR1 SQVTM, CDR2 ANQGSEA. This CDR3 is built from 14 residues.

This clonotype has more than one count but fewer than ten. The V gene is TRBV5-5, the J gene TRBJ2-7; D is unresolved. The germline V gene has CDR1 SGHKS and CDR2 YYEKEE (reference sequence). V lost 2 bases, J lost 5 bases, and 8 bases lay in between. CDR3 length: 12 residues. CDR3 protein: CASSFTENEQYF. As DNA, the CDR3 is TGTGCCAGCAGCTTTACAGAGAACGAGCAGTACTTC.

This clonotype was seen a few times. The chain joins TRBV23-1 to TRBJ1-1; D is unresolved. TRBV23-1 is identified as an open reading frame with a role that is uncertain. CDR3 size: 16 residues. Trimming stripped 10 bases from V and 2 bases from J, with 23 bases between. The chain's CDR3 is CATLEDVGVCNTEAFF. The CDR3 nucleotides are TGCGCCACCCTAGAAGACGTCGGGGTTTGTAACACTGAAGCTTTCTTT.

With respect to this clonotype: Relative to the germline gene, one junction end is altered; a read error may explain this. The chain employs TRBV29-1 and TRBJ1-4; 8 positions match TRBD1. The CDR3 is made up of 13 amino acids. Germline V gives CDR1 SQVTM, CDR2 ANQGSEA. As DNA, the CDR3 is TGCGGCGTTGTCGCAGGGGGCGATGAAAAACTGTTTTTT. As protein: CGVVAGGDEKLFF.